This T cell receptor (beta chain) stems from a study of blood T cells in healthy people across ages. Study findings and constraints: Because donor CMV status was unknown, expanded clonotype changes were possibly confounded. Compared with aged donors, long-lived donors showed fewer expanded clones, suggesting selection. Estimates of total diversity, which came from one million sequenced T cells, were considered to be underestimates.

This clonotype has just a few counts. Its specificity is unknown. A second roughly 7 to 12 cycle PCR used barcoded and J-beta primers. Samples each returned at least 3 million CDR3-containing paired-end reads. TCRdb re-called the 5' RACE reads with MiXCR, one entry per CDR3 protein. The sample includes some 750,000 distinct CDR3 sequences, about 20% of them seen just once. The V end was cut by 6 bases, the J end by 0 bases, with 15 bases between. CDR3 length equals 14 residues. Germline lookup yields CDR1 DFQATT and CDR2 SNEGSKA (reference sequence). Sequencing was performed on blood. The chain carries TRBV20-1 and TRBJ2-7; tentative D call: TRBD1 (6 bases). This clonotype originated in a man aged 65 to 85 in good health. CDR3 DNA: TGCAGTGCGAGGACAGCGAGATCCTCCTACGAGCAGTACTTC. It codes for CSARTARSSYEQYF.